The following is a TCR beta chain sequence with its context. Assay: immunoSEQ multiplex PCR; the TCRdb copy retains only in-frame clones and omits some. The table has about 130,000 clones, 88% seen once. This CDR3 is 12 amino acids long. CDR1 is MDHEN, CDR2 SYDVKM, per germline. V dropped 3 bases and J dropped 7 bases, with 6 bases sitting between them. This entry belongs to a study of T cell responses to AZD1222 COVID-19 vaccine. The sequence came from an adult who received the AZD1222 COVID-19 vaccine. The sequenced sample was peripheral blood, obtained 28 days after the second AZD1222 dose. V and J are TRBV28 and TRBJ1-4, with unresolved D. The CDR3 DNA is TGTGCCAGCAGTTTGGGAGGTGAAAAACTGTTTTTT. It yields the protein CASSLGGEKLFF. The full variable domain, completed using reference TRBV28 and TRBJ1-4, is DVKVTQSSRYLVKRTGEKVFLECVQDMDHENMFWYRQDPGLGLRLIYFSYDVKMKEKGDIPEGYSVSREKKERFSLILESASTNQTSMYLCASSLGGEKLFFGSGTQLSVL.